These 29 T cell receptor beta chains were all obtained from the same sample, sequenced in a study of blood T cell repertoires in COVID-19. Clones were sequenced by immunoSEQ multiplex PCR, and TCRdb holds only the in-frame ones, with some missing. The repertoire holds about 94,000 clones, 80% seen once, with around a fifth in the top ten. What was sequenced was peripheral blood. The receptors were gathered from a human donor in a cohort sampled during active COVID-19.

The chain is built from TRBV9 and TRBJ1-6; D uncertain. This CDR3 is built from 13 residues. V was trimmed by 5 bases and J by 7 bases, leaving 10 bases between them. From germline, CDR1 is SGDLS and CDR2 YYNGEE. The CDR3 here is CASRGSLNSPLHF. CDR3 nucleotides: TGTGCCAGCAGGGGCAGCTTAAATTCACCCCTCCACTTT.

The gene calls are TRBV7-6 and TRBJ2-7; 8 nucleotides match TRBD1. V was pared by 6 bases and J by 2 bases, with 6 bases of the junction left unmatched. The germline V gene encodes CDR1 SGHVS and CDR2 FNYEAQ. The CDR3 sequence is 14 residues long. Here the CDR3 reads CASSLTGAPYEQYF. The DNA of the CDR3 is TGTGCCAGCAGTTTGACAGGGGCCCCCTACGAGCAGTACTTC.

The gene calls are TRBV5-4 and TRBJ2-1; D gene uncertain. Per the germline V gene, CDR1 is SGHNT and CDR2 is YYREEE (reference sequence). The V end lost 0 bases, the J end lost 2 bases, and 9 bases lay between the germline ends. The CDR3 totals 15 residues. The CDR3 loop reads CASSLGSVTYNEQFF. The CDR3 DNA reads TGTGCCAGCAGCTTGGGCTCAGTAACCTACAATGAGCAGTTCTTC.

This sequence joins TRBV15 and TRBJ2-2; D is possibly TRBD1 (7 bases). The CDR3 is 14 residues long. Trimming removed 1 base from V and 7 bases from J, with 10 bases in between. CDR1 and CDR2 (germline): LNHNV, YYDKDF (reference sequence). The CDR3 region has the DNA TGTGCCACCAGCAGAGGCAGGGGGGACGGGGAGCTGTTTTTT. Residues: CATSRGRGDGELFF.

The rearrangement links TRBV5-1 to TRBJ2-7; D perhaps matches TRBD2 (6 bases). This CDR3 has 14 residues. Germline CDR1 is SGHRS and CDR2 is YFSETQ. The V gene lost 0 bases and the J gene lost 0 bases, with 7 bases spanning the gap. CDR3: CASSLVSGSYEQYF. Here the CDR3 DNA reads TGCGCCAGCAGCTTGGTTAGCGGCTCCTACGAGCAGTACTTC.

The chain has TRBV7-9 and TRBJ2-7; TRBD1 matches 10 bases. The V and J ends lost 5 bases and 3 bases, in that order; junction bases with no gene match: 7. This CDR3 has 15 amino acids. Germline CDR1 SEHNR, CDR2 FQNEAQ (reference sequence). In DNA form, the CDR3 reads TGTGCCAGCAGCCCCTCGGACAGGGGGATCTACGAGCAGTACTTC. It translates to CASSPSDRGIYEQYF.

In its sample, this clone was seen a few times. This chain connects TRBV3-1 (or the pseudogene TRBV3-2) to TRBJ1-2, with D possibly being TRBD1 (5 bases). V lost 0 bases and J 7 bases, leaving 6 bases between the germline ends. CDR1 is LGHDT and CDR2 is YNNKEL in the germline V gene (reference sequence). The CDR3 is made up of 12 amino acids. In DNA, the CDR3 is TGTGCCAGCAGCCAAGAGGGGGGTGGCTACACCTTC. Translating it yields CASSQEGGGYTF.

J is TRBJ2-7 and V is TRBV5-1, with TRBD1 matching 7 bases. V was pared by 6 bases and J by 4 bases, with 10 bases of the junction left unmatched. CDR3 length: 14 residues. Germline V CDR1 and CDR2: SGHRS, YFSETQ. CDR3 residues: CASTLSGTEYEQYF. CDR3 sequence (DNA): TGCGCCAGCACTTTATCCGGGACAGAATACGAGCAGTACTTC.

The chain joins TRBV28 to TRBJ2-7; TRBD2 aligns across 7 bases. V was clipped by 0 bases and J by 5 bases; unmatched bases: 4. The CDR3 runs 14 residues. The germline gives CDR1 MDHEN, CDR2 SYDVKM. CDR3 bases: TGTGCCAGCAGTTTATGGCGGGAGAGCCACGAGCAGTACTTC. Protein sequence: CASSLWRESHEQYF.

V gene TRBV5-1 combines with J gene TRBJ2-6, with D unclear. V was trimmed by 0 bases and J by 1 base, leaving 8 bases between them. CDR1 is SGHRS, CDR2 YFSETQ, per germline. The CDR3 has 16 amino acids. The CDR3: CASSLAPSSGANVLTF. CDR3 DNA sequence: TGCGCCAGCAGCTTGGCCCCCTCGTCTGGGGCCAACGTCCTGACTTTC.

The CDR3 coding sequence is TGTGCCAGCAGCTCCCCGAGGGAAACGACAGATACGCAGTATTTT. It translates to CASSSPRETTDTQYF. The chain joins TRBV5-4 to TRBJ2-3; D might be TRBD2 (5 bases). The V end lost 3 bases, the J end lost 3 bases, and 14 bases lay between the germline ends. The CDR3 totals 15 residues. Germline V gives CDR1 SGHNT, CDR2 YYREEE (reference sequence).

V and J are TRBV7-2 and TRBJ2-2, with a tentative D call TRBD1 (6 bases). V shed 0 bases and J shed 0 bases, with 14 bases lying between them. Germline CDR1 is SGHTA and CDR2 is FQGNSA. The CDR3 extends over 18 amino acids. CDR3 coding DNA: TGTGCCAGCAGCTTAGCGGGAAGAAGGACAGCGAACACCGGGGAGCTGTTTTTT. Its protein is CASSLAGRRTANTGELFF.

The chain is built from TRBV3-1 (or the pseudogene TRBV3-2) and TRBJ1-6; tentative D call: TRBD1 (5 bases). This CDR3 is 14 amino acids long. Trimming took off 2 bases at V and 8 bases at J, with 10 bases between the two ends. The V gene's germline CDR1 is LGHDT and CDR2 YNNKEL (reference sequence). CDR3 amino acids: CASSQNRGDSPLHF. CDR3 DNA sequence: TGTGCCAGCAGCCAAAACCGGGGGGATTCACCCCTCCACTTT.

CDR3 sequence: CASRPGSAGANVLTF. The CDR3 DNA reads as TGTGCCAGCAGACCCGGGTCGGCGGGGGCCAACGTCCTGACTTTC. V and J are TRBV6-5 and TRBJ2-6; D call uncertain. The CDR3 covers 15 residues. In germline, CDR1 is MNHEY, CDR2 SVGAGI. The V end lost 6 bases, the J end lost 4 bases, and 13 bases lay between the germline ends.

V usage is TRBV7-3 and J usage is TRBJ2-7, with a weak D call TRBD1 (5 bases). V lost 2 bases and J 2 bases, leaving 10 bases between the germline ends. This CDR3 is 14 amino acids long. Germline-derived CDR1 and CDR2 are SGHTA and FQGTGA. As DNA, the CDR3 is TGTGCCAGCAGCTTATGGCAGGGTCCCTACGAGCAGTACTTC. This translates into CASSLWQGPYEQYF.

This chain connects TRBV5-4 to TRBJ1-4; the D is unclear. The V end was cut by 0 bases, the J end by 5 bases, with 11 bases between. This CDR3 contains 15 residues. Per the germline V gene, CDR1 is SGHNT and CDR2 is YYREEE (reference sequence). CDR3 in DNA: TGTGCCAGCAGCTTGGGGCCAGGTGCCAATGAAAAACTGTTTTTT. It yields the protein CASSLGPGANEKLFF.

V is TRBV6-4 and J is TRBJ1-1, with a possible D match to TRBD1 (6 bases). The V end lost 2 bases, the J end lost 5 bases, and 21 bases lay between the germline ends. This CDR3 contains 17 residues. Germline V gives CDR1 MRHNA, CDR2 SNTAGT. In DNA, the CDR3 is TGTGCCAGCAGTGACGCAGATTCTAACAGGGAGGGAACTGAAGCTTTCTTT. Its translation: CASSDADSNREGTEAFF.

The chain employs TRBV18 and TRBJ2-1; 10 bases agree with TRBD1. J lost 10 bases, V lost 3 bases, and 9 bases had no gene match. This CDR3 has 15 residues. CDR1 KGHSH and CDR2 LQKENI come from the germline V gene. This CDR3 reads CASSPPGQGTREQFF. CDR3 in DNA: TGTGCCAGCTCACCTCCGGGACAGGGGACAAGAGAGCAGTTCTTC.

The V call is TRBV6-1, the J call TRBJ2-1; unclear D gene. The V gene lost 2 bases and the J gene lost 9 bases, with 8 bases spanning the gap. This CDR3 is 12 amino acids long. Germline V gene data show CDR1 as MNHNS and CDR2 as SASEGT. The CDR3 is CASSEMVSEQFF. In nucleotides, the CDR3 is TGTGCCAGCAGTGAAATGGTGAGTGAGCAGTTCTTC.

The V call is TRBV3-1 (or the pseudogene TRBV3-2), the J call TRBJ2-1, with TRBD2 identical over 12 bases. This CDR3 is built from 15 residues. Germline CDR1 reads LGHDT; CDR2 reads YNNKEL (reference sequence). Trimming cost V 5 bases and J 7 bases; bases outside gene matches: 6. The CDR3 here is CASSLTSGRLNEQFF. The CDR3 region has the DNA TGTGCCAGCAGCTTGACTAGCGGGAGACTAAATGAGCAGTTCTTC.

The chain combines TRBV12-3 or TRBV12-4 with TRBJ2-7; D is unclear. CDR3 length equals 12 residues. The germline V and J ends were trimmed by 0 bases and 5 bases, with 5 bases remaining between them. CDR3 in amino acids: CASSLAHNEQYF. DNA for the CDR3: TGTGCCAGCAGTTTAGCTCACAACGAGCAGTACTTC.

J is TRBJ1-6 and V is TRBV24-1, with D unresolved. Trimming took 3 bases from V and 1 from J, leaving 6 bases between them. This CDR3 has 15 amino acids. The V gene's germline CDR1 is KGHDR and CDR2 SFDVKD. This CDR3 is CATSDGGSYNSPLHF. For the CDR3, the DNA is TGTGCCACCAGTGATGGAGGGTCCTATAATTCACCCCTCCACTTT.

This chain uses TRBV6-5 with TRBJ2-7; D gene unclear. This CDR3 region has 13 residues. CDR1 MNHEY and CDR2 SVGAGI come from the germline V gene. The germline V and J ends were trimmed by 4 bases and 1 base, with 8 bases remaining between them. For the CDR3, the DNA is TGTGCCAGCAGTTTCCACAGTTCCTACGAGCAGTACTTC. Residues: CASSFHSSYEQYF.

The chain recombines TRBV2 with TRBJ1-5, with D unclear. This CDR3 is 14 amino acids long. V was clipped by 4 bases and J by 2 bases, with 9 bases between them. Germline lookup yields CDR1 SNHLY and CDR2 FYNNEI. DNA of the CDR3: TGTGCCAGCAGTGGGGAGTCGGGCAATCAGCCCCAGCATTTT. It translates to CASSGESGNQPQHF.

This chain uses TRBV6-5 with TRBJ1-2; perhaps TRBD1 as D (6 bases). CDR1 MNHEY and CDR2 SVGAGI come from the germline V gene. Trimming removed 7 bases at V and 4 bases at J, with 19 bases between. The CDR3 runs to 15 residues. CDR3 DNA: TGTGCCAGCACCCCACACGGGGGGCAGAGCTATGGCTACACCTTC. Translated, it gives CASTPHGGQSYGYTF.

This chain joins TRBV5-1 and TRBJ2-1; TRBD1 aligns across 7 bases. With V trimmed by 9 bases and J by 1 base, 10 bases remained unmatched. CDR3 length: 15 amino acids. Germline CDR1 SGHRS, CDR2 YFSETQ. The CDR3 nucleotides are TGCGCCACCCAGTCAGGGGGTGGGTCCTACAATGAGCAGTTCTTC. It encodes CATQSGGGSYNEQFF.

The chain links TRBV6-5 to TRBJ2-5, with a tentative D call TRBD2 (7 bases). CDR3 length: 14 residues. CDR1 is MNHEY, CDR2 SVGAGI, per germline. Trimming stripped 6 bases from V and 5 bases from J, with 16 bases between. CDR3 sequence reads: CASRGGGGGETQYF. The CDR3 DNA is TGTGCCAGCAGGGGAGGGGGAGGAGGGGAGACCCAGTACTTC.

The rearrangement joins TRBV6-6 to TRBJ1-1, with 7 bases that match TRBD1. The germline V gene encodes CDR1 MNHNY and CDR2 SVGAGI (reference sequence). The CDR3 runs to 16 residues. Germline trimming cut 5 bases from V and 1 base from J; bases unmatched to any gene: 10. In nucleotides, the CDR3 is TGTGCCAGCAGTCATAGGGTGAGGGGGCCGAACACTGAAGCTTTCTTT. Translation gives CASSHRVRGPNTEAFF.

The gene calls are TRBV5-1 and TRBJ2-5, with TRBD1 matching 7 bases. From germline, CDR1 is SGHRS and CDR2 YFSETQ. There are 13 residues in the CDR3. J lost 5 bases, V lost 1 base, and 2 bases had no gene match. Here the CDR3 DNA reads TGCGCCAGCAGCTTGACAGGGGAGGAGACCCAGTACTTC. It translates to CASSLTGEETQYF.